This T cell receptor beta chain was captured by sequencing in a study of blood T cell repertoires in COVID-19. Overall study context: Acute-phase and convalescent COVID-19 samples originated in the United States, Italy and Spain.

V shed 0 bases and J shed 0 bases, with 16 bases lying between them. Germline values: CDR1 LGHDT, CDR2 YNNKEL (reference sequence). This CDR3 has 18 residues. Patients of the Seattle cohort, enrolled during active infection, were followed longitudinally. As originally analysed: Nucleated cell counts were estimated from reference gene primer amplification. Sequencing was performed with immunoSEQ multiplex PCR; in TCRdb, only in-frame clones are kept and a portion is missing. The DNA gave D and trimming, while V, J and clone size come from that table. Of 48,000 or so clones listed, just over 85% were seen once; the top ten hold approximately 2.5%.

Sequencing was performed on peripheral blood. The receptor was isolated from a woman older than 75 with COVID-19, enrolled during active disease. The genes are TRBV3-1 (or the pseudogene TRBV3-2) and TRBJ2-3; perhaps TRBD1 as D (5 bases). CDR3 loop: CASSQDPTAPVSTDTQYF. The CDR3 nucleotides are TGTGCCAGCAGCCAAGATCCGACAGCTCCAGTTAGCACAGATACGCAGTATTTT.